What follows is one T cell receptor beta chain and its context. The antigen this receptor binds is unknown. Per-base qualities were not stored, and no clone one base away is much larger. For sequencing of the TCRbeta CDR3 region, genomic DNA was extracted from the sorted cells. TCRbeta CDR3 regions were sequenced using the immunoSEQ Assay. In TCRdb, the immuneACCESS table is reduced to in-frame sequences with V and J assigned. These tables do not hold every clone; where another copy was compared, an unresolved V gene accounts for under half, and the others remain unexplained. Counted in this sample were fewer than 65,000 clones; approximately 80% of them appeared once. The ten most abundant clones make up about 3.9% of the sample. This specimen belongs to a study of OX40 agonist ivuxolimab in advanced cancers. Background on the whole study: The costimulatory receptor OX40 (CD134) was targeted by ivuxolimab, a fully human IgG2 agonistic monoclonal antibody. The point of sequencing TCRbeta in the periphery was to test whether ivuxolimab changed TCR sequence diversity and drove clonal T-cell expansion. The monotherapy dose-escalation portion (N of about 47 patients) of the phase I ivuxolimab trial is reported in the paper. In the dose-escalation cohort, roughly 80% of patients were male, and the mean age was roughly 60 years, with a range of roughly 20 to 80. Among the approximately 50 dose-escalation patients, roughly 20 had hepatocellular carcinoma, 15 or so melanoma, 9 renal cell carcinoma and 9 head and neck cancer. Patients were allowed to have had prior anti-PD-1, anti-PD-L1 or anti-CTLA-4 therapy, and approximately 40% of the dose-escalation patients had been treated with checkpoint inhibitors. Partial responses occurred in three dose-escalation patients, of whom one had hepatocellular carcinoma and two had cutaneous melanoma. Intravenous ivuxolimab was administered to patients every 2 weeks at six dose levels: 0.01, 0.1, 0.3, 1.5, 3 and 10 mg/kg.

The germline V gene (reference sequence) yields LNHDA for CDR1 and SQIVND for CDR2. The CDR3 spans 15 residues, from the cysteine through the phenylalanine. The sequence is cut down to CDR3 DNA, 45 bases in frame from base 1. A distance of 10 bases separates the germline ends of V and J, which lose 6 bases and 1 base respectively. The trial excluded patients who had a history of autoimmune disease or were on systemic immunosuppression. Peripheral blood for TCR sequencing was drawn from every dose cohort at baseline, at cycle 4 day 1 and at cycle 7 day 1. Samples were obtained from an open-label, multicenter, first-in-human phase I dose-escalation trial of ivuxolimab. Adults with locally advanced or metastatic melanoma, renal cell carcinoma, hepatocellular carcinoma or head and neck squamous cell carcinoma were enrolled in the trial. Before TCR sequencing, CD4+ T cells and CD8+ T cells from peripheral blood were sorted into separate populations.

The investigation overall reported the following: At doses of 0.1 to 3.0 mg/kg, clonal expansion of both CD4+ and CD8+ T cells in blood was seen between baseline and week 6. Antigen specificity was not determined for the clonally expanded peripheral T cells. In the 0.1-3.0 mg/kg groups, partial responders were among the patients with the lowest normalized peripheral clonal expansion, particularly in CD8+ T cells. Low levels of normalized T-cell clonal expansion were also seen in some patients who did not respond. After ivuxolimab, expanded clones were on average more numerous among CD8+ T cells than among CD4+ T cells.

The specimen comprised CD4+ or CD8+ T cells sorted from blood, sampled in a trial of the OX40 agonist ivuxolimab. The receptor was derived from an adult with an advanced solid tumor such as melanoma, head and neck, liver or kidney cancer. In this chain, TRBV19 is recombined with TRBJ2-6, and the D gene may be TRBD1, 6 bases matching. The CDR3 protein sequence reads: CASRDQGSGANVLTF. The sequence in DNA is TGTGCCAGTAGGGACCAGGGGTCTGGGGCCAACGTCCTGACTTTC.